This T cell receptor (beta chain) derives from a study of beta chain features in type 1 diabetes. Study details: Similarity in age, gender and cell yields was seen between patients and healthy donors.

Study-wide findings and caveats: Diminished insertions and augmented deletions at VDJ junctions characterized type 1 diabetes patients. People with Type 1 diabetes carried modestly yet significantly shorter TCRB CDR3s in all four CD4+ subsets.

Via CD45RO/CCR7/CD25/CD127/CD95/CD27, cells of the CD4+ naive, central memory, regulatory and stem cell-like memory subsets were sorted. This clone has only a few counts. Its antigen remains unidentified. Isolated RNA was reverse transcribed in full, so expressed TCRB transcripts were sequenced. Clones were sequenced by immunoSEQ multiplex PCR, and TCRdb holds only the in-frame ones, with some missing. This sample has 300,000 to 400,000 clones, with roughly 14% found just once. Germline V gene sequence: CDR1 SQVTM, CDR2 ANQGSEA. CDR3 size: 13 residues. V lost 7 bases, J lost 3 bases, and 5 bases stayed unmatched.

The receptor comes from a woman aged 18-35 years with type 1 diabetes. This chain connects TRBV29-1 to TRBJ2-3; 9 bases match TRBD2. What was sequenced was naive CD4+ T cells from blood. The CDR3 sequence: CSGRGGLTDTQYF. The CDR3 nucleotides read TGCAGCGGGCGGGGGGGATTGACAGATACGCAGTATTTT.